This section outlines one TCR beta chain sequence together with its context. The CDR3 loop spans 11 amino acids. The V end was cut by 9 bases, the J end by 7 bases, with 9 bases between. CDR1 and CDR2 (germline): MDHEN, SYDVKM. The data are from a study of shared T cell receptors in the human thymus. Sequencing was performed with immunoSEQ multiplex PCR; in TCRdb, only in-frame clones are kept and a portion is missing. The table shows under 700,000 clones, with 75% to 80% occurring only once. The same sample was also studied in work on human thymus T cells. That source reports: The study used thymus tissue resected during corrective heart surgery.

The source of this sequence is a boy in the first two years of life with a congenital heart defect. The V gene is TRBV28, the J gene TRBJ2-2; D gene ambiguous. Sequenced: thymocytes. This CDR3 is CASLENGELFF. The DNA for the CDR3 is TGTGCCAGTCTAGAGAACGGGGAGCTGTTTTTT. The complete variable domain, with remaining parts taken from reference TRBV28 and TRBJ2-2, reads DVKVTQSSRYLVKRTGEKVFLECVQDMDHENMFWYRQDPGLGLRLIYFSYDVKMKEKGDIPEGYSVSREKKERFSLILESASTNQTSMYLCASLENGELFFGEGSRLTVL.